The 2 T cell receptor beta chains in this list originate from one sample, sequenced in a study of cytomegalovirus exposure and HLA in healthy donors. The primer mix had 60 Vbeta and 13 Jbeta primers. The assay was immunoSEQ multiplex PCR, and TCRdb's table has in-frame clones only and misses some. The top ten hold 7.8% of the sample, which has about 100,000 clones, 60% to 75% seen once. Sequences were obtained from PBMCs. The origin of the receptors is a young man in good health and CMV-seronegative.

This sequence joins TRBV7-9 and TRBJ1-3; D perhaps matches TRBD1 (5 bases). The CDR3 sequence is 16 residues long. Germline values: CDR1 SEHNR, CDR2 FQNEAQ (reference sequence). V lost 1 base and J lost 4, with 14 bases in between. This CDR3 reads CASSLVAGLAGNTIYF. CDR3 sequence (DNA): TGTGCCAGCAGCTTAGTTGCGGGGCTGGCAGGAAACACCATATATTTT.

CDR3 bases: TGTGCCAGCAGCCGTGACCAGGGTCCGCAGTTCTTC. Translated, it gives CASSRDQGPQFF. This rearrangement joins TRBV7-2 to TRBJ2-1; D perhaps matches TRBD1 (5 bases). The CDR3 consists of 12 residues. CDR1 SGHTA and CDR2 FQGNSA come from the germline V gene. Deletions cut 5 bases from V and 12 bases from J, with 14 bases between.